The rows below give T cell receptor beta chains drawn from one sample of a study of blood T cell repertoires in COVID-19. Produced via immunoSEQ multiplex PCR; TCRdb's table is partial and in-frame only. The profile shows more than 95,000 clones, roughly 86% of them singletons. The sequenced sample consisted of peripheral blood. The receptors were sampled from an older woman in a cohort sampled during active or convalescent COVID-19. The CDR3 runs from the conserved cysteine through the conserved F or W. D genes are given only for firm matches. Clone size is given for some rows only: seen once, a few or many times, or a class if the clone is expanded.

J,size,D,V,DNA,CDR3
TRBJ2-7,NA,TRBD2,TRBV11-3,TGTGCCAGCCCTAGCGGCGCCTACGAGCAGTACTTC,CASPSGAYEQYF
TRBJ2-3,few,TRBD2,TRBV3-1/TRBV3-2,TGTGCCAGCAGCCGGGGGGGGACTAGCACAGATACGCAGTATTTT,CASSRGGTSTDTQYF
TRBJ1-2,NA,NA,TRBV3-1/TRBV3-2,TGTGCCAGCAGCCAAATTAGCGAACGGCTCTACACCTTC,CASSQISERLYTF
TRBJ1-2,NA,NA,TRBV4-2,TGTGCCAGCAGCCAAGAGGGAGGGTATGGCTACACCTTC,CASSQEGGYGYTF
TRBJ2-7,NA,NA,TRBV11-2,TGTGCCAGCAGCTTAGAAGGCGGCCTCGAGCAGTACTTC,CASSLEGGLEQYF
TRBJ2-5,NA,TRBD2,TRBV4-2,TGTGCCAGCAGCCCCGGGACTAGCGGGGGGGCCGCCCAAGAGACCCAGTACTTC,CASSPGTSGGAAQETQYF
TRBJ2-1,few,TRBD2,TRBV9,TGTGCCAGCAGCCAAGGACTAGCGGGAGCCAATGAGCAGTTCTTC,CASSQGLAGANEQFF
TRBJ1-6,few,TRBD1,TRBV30,TGTGCCTGGAACCGGGACAGTAATTCACCCCTCCACTTT,CAWNRDSNSPLHF
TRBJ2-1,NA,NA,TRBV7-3,TGTGCCAGCAGCTTAGGCTCCGATGAGCAGTTCTTC,CASSLGSDEQFF
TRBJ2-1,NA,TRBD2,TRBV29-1,TGCAGCGTTGAACTGATAGCGGGCGCCTCCTACAATGAGCAGTTCTTC,CSVELIAGASYNEQFF
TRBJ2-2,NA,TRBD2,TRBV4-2,TGTGCCAGCGCACCTGCTAGCGGGAGGCTAACCGGGGAGCTGTTTTTT,CASAPASGRLTGELFF
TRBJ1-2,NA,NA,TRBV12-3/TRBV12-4,TGTGCCAGCAGTGCAGGTGGGCTCGGCTACACCTTC,CASSAGGLGYTF
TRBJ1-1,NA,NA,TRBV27,TGTGCCAGCAGCCCAAGGAGGGTGGGTGGCACTGAAGCTTTCTTT,CASSPRRVGGTEAFF
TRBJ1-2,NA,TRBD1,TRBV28,TGTGCCAGCAGCGTGACAGGGACTTCACTCATCTATGGCTACACCTTC,CASSVTGTSLIYGYTF
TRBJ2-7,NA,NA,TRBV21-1,TGTGCCAGCAGCAAAGCGGCCGGGACTAGCGGGAGGCCCTCCTACGAGCAGTACTTC,CASSKAAGTSGRPSYEQYF
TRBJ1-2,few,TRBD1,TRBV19,TGTGCCAGTAGGGACAGGGGAGACTATGGCTACACCTTC,CASRDRGDYGYTF
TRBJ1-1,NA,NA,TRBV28,TGTGCCACCCAATCGACCCCAGGGGTCACTGAAGCTTTCTTT,CATQSTPGVTEAFF
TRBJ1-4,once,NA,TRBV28,TGTGCCAGCAGTAAACGAAGGGCGAGGGAGGAAAAACTGTTTTTT,CASSKRRAREEKLFF
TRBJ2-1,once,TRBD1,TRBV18,TGTGCCAGCTCACCACCTACGGGGACAGGGGGCTACAATGAGCAGTTCTTC,CASSPPTGTGGYNEQFF
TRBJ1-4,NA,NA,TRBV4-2,TGTGCCAGCAGCCCGCAAACGGGTGCAACTAATGAAAAACTGTTTTTT,CASSPQTGATNEKLFF
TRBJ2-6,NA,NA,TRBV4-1,TGCGCCAGCAGCCAAGCGACAGTAAGTTCTGGGGCCAACGTCCTGACTTTC,CASSQATVSSGANVLTF
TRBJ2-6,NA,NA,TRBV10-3,TGTGCCATCAGTGGGGCTATAGCGACTGGGGCCAACGTCCTGACTTTC,CAISGAIATGANVLTF